Following are 23 T cell receptor beta chains from one sample sequenced in a study of CD8 T cells in Susac syndrome. With random hexamers, reverse transcription was performed on roughly 0.45 to 1 ug of RNA. In TCRdb, the immunoSEQ multiplex PCR reads were re-called with MiXCR into one record per CDR3 protein. Among 140,000 or so distinct CDR3 sequences listed, approximately 95% were seen once. Sequenced: CD4+ T cells from PBMCs. Receptors were obtained from a human donor with Susac syndrome.

This clonotype has only a few counts. J is TRBJ1-2 and V is TRBV6-1; D possibly corresponds to TRBD1 (5 bases). Germline V gives CDR1 MNHNS, CDR2 SASEGT. With 2 bases removed from V and 4 bases from J, the gap between germline ends came to 8 bases. The CDR3 totals 13 residues. In DNA, the CDR3 is TGTGCCAGCAGTGAATGGACAAGCTATGGCTACACCTTC. Its protein is CASSEWTSYGYTF.

This chain uses TRBV9 with TRBJ2-5; D unclear. Germline V gene data show CDR1 as SGDLS and CDR2 as YYNGEE. V dropped 1 base and J dropped 5 bases, with 12 bases sitting between them. The CDR3 loop spans 14 amino acids. Here the CDR3 reads CASSVSGYAETQYF. The CDR3 nucleotides are TGTGCCAGCAGCGTATCTGGCTATGCGGAGACCCAGTACTTC.

The rearrangement links TRBV24-1 to TRBJ2-5; D is unclear. The CDR3 contains 15 residues. V lost 5 bases and J lost 1, with 13 bases in between. Germline-derived CDR1 and CDR2 are KGHDR and SFDVKD. The CDR3 here is CATSVRALGQETQYF. Written as DNA, the CDR3 is TGTGCCACCAGTGTAAGGGCCCTTGGCCAAGAGACCCAGTACTTC.

The chain employs TRBV3-1 and TRBJ1-2; D unclear. The germline gives CDR1 LGHDT, CDR2 YNNKEL (reference sequence). Trimming stripped 1 base from V and 4 bases from J, with 7 bases between. CDR3 length equals 13 residues. The CDR3 sequence is CASSQAQTYGYTF. In DNA, the CDR3 is TGTGCCAGCAGCCAAGCGCAGACCTATGGCTACACCTTC.

This clonotype occurred once. CDR3 loop: CASSPKRAQDTQYF. In DNA, the CDR3 is TGCGCCAGCAGCCCTAAGAGAGCTCAAGATACGCAGTATTTT. The V and J genes are TRBV4-1 and TRBJ2-3; D ambiguous. The CDR3 runs 14 residues. Germline V gives CDR1 MGHRA, CDR2 YSYEKL. Trimming stripped 4 bases from V and 5 bases from J, with 13 bases between.

The chain employs TRBV14 and TRBJ2-1, with 7 bases matching TRBD1. The junction had 18 bases not matched to a gene; V was cut back by 6 bases and J by 7 bases. Germline V gene lookup returns CDR1 SGHDN and CDR2 FVKESK. This CDR3 spans 17 amino acids. CDR3 in amino acids: CASSPVRGLKLGNEQFF. In nucleotides, the CDR3 is TGTGCCAGCAGTCCCGTTAGGGGGCTCAAACTGGGGAATGAGCAGTTCTTC.

For the CDR3, the DNA is TGCAGTGCTAGAGATTTCTCGGGAGGACTCCAGTTCTTC. It codes for CSARDFSGGLQFF. V usage is TRBV20-1 and J usage is TRBJ2-1, with TRBD2 matching over 7 bases. The ends lost 0 bases at V and 13 bases at J; junction bases unmatched: 9. Germline CDR1 and CDR2: DFQATT and SNEGSKA (reference sequence). The CDR3 extends over 13 amino acids.

The chain has TRBV13 and TRBJ1-4; 12 nucleotides match TRBD1. The CDR3 runs to 14 residues. V lost 6 bases and J lost 6; bases outside the gene matches: 2. Germline V gives CDR1 PRHDT, CDR2 FYEKMQ (reference sequence). The CDR3 sequence: CASRGTGGDEKLFF. The CDR3 nucleotides read TGTGCCAGCAGGGGGACAGGGGGCGATGAAAAACTGTTTTTT.

V usage is TRBV3-1 and J usage is TRBJ2-7, with a weak D call TRBD1 (7 bases). CDR3 size: 15 residues. The germline V gene has CDR1 LGHDT and CDR2 YNNKEL (reference sequence). V dropped 4 bases and J dropped 3 bases, with 16 bases sitting between them. CDR3: CASSLGTEGLYEQYF. Here the CDR3 DNA reads TGTGCCAGCAGCCTCGGGACAGAGGGACTCTACGAGCAGTACTTC.

CDR3 sequence reads: CASSLGQGLEQYF. The CDR3 DNA reads TGCGCCAGCAGCTTGGGACAGGGGCTCGAGCAGTACTTC. This chain connects TRBV5-1 to TRBJ2-7, with TRBD1 matching 8 bases. Germline lookup yields CDR1 SGHRS and CDR2 YFSETQ. The ends lost 0 bases at V and 6 bases at J; junction bases unmatched: 2. The CDR3 sequence is 13 residues long.

The rearrangement joins TRBV19 to TRBJ1-1, with a weak D call TRBD1 (5 bases). The germline CDR1 and CDR2 sequences are LNHDA and SQIVND (reference sequence). The CDR3 extends over 14 amino acids. The ends were cut back, 5 bases at V and 0 bases at J, with 10 bases in the middle. CDR3 residues: CASSARGMNTEAFF. Here the CDR3 DNA reads TGTGCCAGTAGTGCGCGGGGCATGAACACTGAAGCTTTCTTT.

The chain combines TRBV5-1 with TRBJ2-3; D gene ambiguous. The CDR3 is 14 residues long. CDR1 SGHRS and CDR2 YFSETQ come from the germline V gene. Trimming cost V 2 bases and J 4 bases, with 11 bases left between them. The CDR3 here is CASSFGALADTQYF. The CDR3 bases are TGCGCCAGCAGCTTCGGAGCACTGGCAGATACGCAGTATTTT.

This sequence joins TRBV20-1 and TRBJ2-3; D gene unclear. V lost 3 bases, J lost 0 bases, and 10 bases lay in between. The CDR3 has 14 residues. Germline V gives CDR1 DFQATT, CDR2 SNEGSKA (reference sequence). The CDR3 DNA is TGCAGTGCTAGGGGTGATACTAGCACAGATACGCAGTATTTT. Translated, it gives CSARGDTSTDTQYF.

This sequence joins TRBV5-4 and TRBJ2-1; 9 nucleotides agree with TRBD1. The CDR3 runs to 15 residues. The V gene end was trimmed by 4 bases and the J gene end by 9 bases; junction bases not matched to a gene: 11. Germline values: CDR1 SGHNT, CDR2 YYREEE (reference sequence). As DNA, the CDR3 is TGTGCCAGCAGCGTCGGGGACAGGGAAGCTCGTGAGCAGTTCTTC. Translated, it gives CASSVGDREAREQFF.

The chain joins TRBV27 to TRBJ2-7, with D perhaps matching TRBD2 (6 bases). The germline V gene has CDR1 MNHEY and CDR2 SMNVEV (reference sequence). The CDR3 spans 15 residues. Deletions cut 6 bases from V and 2 bases from J, with 17 bases between. CDR3 loop: CASRETRAGAYEQYF. DNA of the CDR3: TGTGCCAGCAGGGAGACTAGAGCTGGGGCCTACGAGCAGTACTTC.

This rearrangement joins TRBV13 to TRBJ1-6; no clear D gene. V was cut by 1 base and J by 9 bases, with 7 bases left in between. Looked up from germline, CDR1 is PRHDT and CDR2 is FYEKMQ (reference sequence). The CDR3 extends over 13 amino acids. The CDR3 loop is CASSLDLGSPLHF. The CDR3 DNA is TGTGCCAGCAGCTTAGACCTGGGTTCACCCCTCCACTTT.

The DNA for the CDR3 is TGTGCCAGCAGCTTAGGGCGCAGCCGAAACACCATATATTTT. This codes for CASSLGRSRNTIYF. This chain connects TRBV13 to TRBJ1-3; D not resolved. The CDR3 consists of 14 residues. V was trimmed by 0 bases and J by 5 bases, leaving 8 bases between them. Germline lookup yields CDR1 PRHDT and CDR2 FYEKMQ (reference sequence).

This rearrangement joins TRBV3-1 to TRBJ2-5, with a tentative D call TRBD2 (5 bases). The germline V and J ends were trimmed by 5 bases and 5 bases, with 24 bases remaining between them. Looked up from germline, CDR1 is LGHDT and CDR2 is YNNKEL (reference sequence). The CDR3 runs to 17 residues. The CDR3 sequence: CASSERAASGPRETQYF. CDR3 nucleotide sequence: TGTGCCAGCAGCGAACGCGCGGCGAGCGGCCCGAGGGAGACCCAGTACTTC.

This clonotype was seen a handful of times. The junction departs from the called germline gene at one end, perhaps through a read error. The V gene is TRBV7-2, the J gene TRBJ2-5, with 7 bases fitting TRBD2. This CDR3 contains 16 residues. Germline V gives CDR1 SGHTA, CDR2 FQGNSA. CDR3 nucleotides: TGTGCCAGCAGCCTAGCGTCGGGACTAACACAAGAGACCCAGTACTTC. Encoded protein: CASSLASGLTQETQYF.

The chain joins TRBV23-1 to TRBJ2-1; 10 bases agree with TRBD2. TRBV23-1 is assigned to the ORF class and has an uncertain function. This CDR3 has 16 amino acids. The trim removed 8 bases at V and 3 bases at J, leaving 10 bases unmatched. The CDR3 DNA is TGCGCCAGCGGCCCGGGACTAGCGTACGACTACAATGAGCAGTTCTTC. Translated: CASGPGLAYDYNEQFF.

This clonotype showed up just a few times. This sequence joins TRBV28 and TRBJ2-1; no reliable D call. The V and J ends lost 1 base and 5 bases respectively, with 0 bases between them. There are 11 residues in the CDR3. Germline V gene lookup returns CDR1 MDHEN and CDR2 SYDVKM. The CDR3 DNA sequence: TGTGCCAGCAGTTTATACAATGAGCAGTTCTTC. This translates into CASSLYNEQFF.

The V gene is TRBV25-1, the J gene TRBJ2-5, with D perhaps matching TRBD2 (7 bases). The CDR3 covers 15 residues. Germline CDR1 is MGHDK and CDR2 is SYGVNS. Trimming took off 2 bases at V and 5 bases at J, with 15 bases between the two ends. CDR3 sequence reads: CASSERLGGQETQYF. The CDR3 DNA reads as TGTGCCAGCAGTGAAAGGTTGGGGGGGCAGGAGACCCAGTACTTC.

This chain joins TRBV7-3 and TRBJ1-1; 8 bases fit TRBD1. The V gene's germline CDR1 is SGHTA and CDR2 FQGTGA. The CDR3 extends over 15 amino acids. Trimming removed 5 bases from V and 1 base from J; junction bases left unmatched: 6. The CDR3 spells CASSPQGVENTEAFF. The CDR3 nucleotides read TGTGCCAGCAGCCCACAGGGGGTGGAGAACACTGAAGCTTTCTTT.